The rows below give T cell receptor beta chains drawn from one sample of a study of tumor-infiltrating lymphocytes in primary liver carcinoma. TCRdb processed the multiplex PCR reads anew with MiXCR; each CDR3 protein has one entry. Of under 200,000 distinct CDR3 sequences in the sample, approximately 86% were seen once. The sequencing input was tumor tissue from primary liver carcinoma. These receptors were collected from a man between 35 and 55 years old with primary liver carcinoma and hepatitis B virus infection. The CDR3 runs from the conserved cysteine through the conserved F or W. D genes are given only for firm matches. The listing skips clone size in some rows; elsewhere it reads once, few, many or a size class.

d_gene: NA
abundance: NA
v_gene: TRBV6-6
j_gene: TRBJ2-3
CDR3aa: CASSQDSFLQYF
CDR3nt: TGTGCCAGCAGTCAGGACTCGTTTCTACAGTATTTT

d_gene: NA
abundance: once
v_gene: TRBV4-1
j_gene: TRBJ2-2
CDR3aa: CASSPQTGVLNTGGLFF
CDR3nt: TGCGCCAGCAGCCCCCAAACAGGGGTCCTAAACACCGGGGGTCTGTTTTTT

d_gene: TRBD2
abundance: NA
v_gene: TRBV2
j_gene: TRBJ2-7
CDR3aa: CASSERLAGGLPTYEQYF
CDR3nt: TGTGCCAGCAGTGAGCGGCTAGCGGGAGGCCTACCTACCTACGAGCAGTACTTC

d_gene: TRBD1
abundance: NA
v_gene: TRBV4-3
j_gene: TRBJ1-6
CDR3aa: CASSSWDRGRNSAIHF
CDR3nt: TGCGCCAGCAGCTCCTGGGACAGGGGAAGGAATTCGGCCATCCACTTT

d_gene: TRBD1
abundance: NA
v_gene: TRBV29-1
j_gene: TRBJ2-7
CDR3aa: CSVEEWDRGVDERYF
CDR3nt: TGCAGCGTTGAGGAATGGGACAGGGGAGTAGATGAGCGGTACTTC

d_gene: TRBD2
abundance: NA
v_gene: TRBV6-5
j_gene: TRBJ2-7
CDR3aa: CASSMSGSFDEQYF
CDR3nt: TGTGCTAGCAGTATGAGCGGGAGCTTCGACGAGCAGTACTTC

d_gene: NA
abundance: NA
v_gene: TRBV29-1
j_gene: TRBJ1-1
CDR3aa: CSVAVKWGMITEAFF
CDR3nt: TGCAGCGTTGCGGTAAAGTGGGGAATGATCACTGAAGCTTTCTTT

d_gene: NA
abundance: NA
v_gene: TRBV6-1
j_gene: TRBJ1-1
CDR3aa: CASSAQGMTEAFF
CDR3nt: TGTGCCAGCAGTGCTCAGGGTATGACTGAAGCTTTCTTT

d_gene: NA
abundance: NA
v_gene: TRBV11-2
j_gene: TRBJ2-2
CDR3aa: CGSSSSSCANTGELLF
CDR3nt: TGTGGCAGCAGCTCTTCTAGCTGCGCGAACACCGGGGAGCTGTTATTT

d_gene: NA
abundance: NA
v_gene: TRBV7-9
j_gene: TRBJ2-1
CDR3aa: CVSSDSLFENDEQFF
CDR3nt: TGTGTCAGCAGTGACAGTTTATTCGAAAACGATGAGCAGTTCTTC

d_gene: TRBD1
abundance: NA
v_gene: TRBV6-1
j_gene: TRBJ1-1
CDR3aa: CASGTGWTEALF
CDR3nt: TGTGCCAGCGGGACAGGGTGGACCGAAGCTTTATTT

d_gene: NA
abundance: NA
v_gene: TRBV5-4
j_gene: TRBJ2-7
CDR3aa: CASISRDLPYEQYF
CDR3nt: TGTGCCAGCATCTCAAGGGACCTCCCCTACGAGCAATACTTC

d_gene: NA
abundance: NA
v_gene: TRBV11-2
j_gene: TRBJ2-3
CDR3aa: CASSRRSTGSIDTQYF
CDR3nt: TGTGCCAGCAGCAGAAGAAGTACAGGGAGCATAGATACTCAGTATTTT

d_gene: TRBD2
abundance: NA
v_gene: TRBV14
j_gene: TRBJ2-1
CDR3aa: CTSSTQGGADEQFF
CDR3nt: TGTACCAGCAGCACTCAGGGAGGGGCGGATGAGCAGTTCTTC

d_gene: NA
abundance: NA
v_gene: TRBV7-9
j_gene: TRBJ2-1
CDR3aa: CASCNSLSEDNEQFF
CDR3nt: TGTGCCAGCTGTAACAGTTTATCCGAAGACAATGAGCAGTTCTTC